Shown below are 32 T cell receptor beta chains from a single sample sequenced in a study of blood T cell repertoires in COVID-19. Libraries were prepared by immunoSEQ multiplex PCR; TCRdb keeps only in-frame clonotypes and omits some of them. Of roughly 37,000 clones listed, 78% are singletons. The sequenced material came from peripheral blood. Source of these receptors: a man aged 60 to 69 with acute or convalescent COVID-19.

Comment on this clone: At the DNA level, this CDR3 is encoded by other sequences in the same sample as well. V usage is TRBV19 and J usage is TRBJ2-7; 7 bases are a match to TRBD1. The CDR3 is 14 residues long. In germline, CDR1 is LNHDA, CDR2 SQIVND (reference sequence). Trimming cost V 1 base and J 0 bases; bases outside gene matches: 0. The CDR3 sequence is CASSIGDSSYEQYF. CDR3 nucleotides: TGTGCCAGTAGTATAGGGGACAGCTCCTACGAGCAGTACTTC. Filled out from reference TRBV19 and TRBJ2-7, the complete variable domain reads DGGITQSPKYLFRKEGQNVTLSCEQNLNHDAMYWYRQDPGQGLRLIYYSQIVNDFQKGDIAEGYSVSREKKESFPLTVTSAQKNPTAFYLCASSIGDSSYEQYFGPGTRLTVT.

The rearrangement links TRBV27 to TRBJ2-2; no firm D call. The CDR3 is 14 amino acids. With 5 bases removed from V and 6 bases from J, the gap between germline ends came to 13 bases. Germline V gene lookup returns CDR1 MNHEY and CDR2 SMNVEV (reference sequence). CDR3 amino acids: CASSRVQTAGELFF. CDR3 sequence (DNA): TGTGCCAGCAGTCGCGTTCAAACAGCCGGGGAGCTGTTTTTT.

This chain connects TRBV29-1 to TRBJ1-2; TRBD1 agrees at 7 bases. Losses at the gene ends were 3 bases for V and 2 bases for J; bases not matched to a gene: 12. Germline CDR1 and CDR2: SQVTM and ANQGSEA. The CDR3 runs 16 residues. The CDR3 region has the DNA TGCAGCGTTGACCGGGACAGCAGAAACTTAAACTATGGCTACACCTTC. Translated, it gives CSVDRDSRNLNYGYTF. The full variable domain, its missing parts supplied by reference TRBV29-1 and TRBJ1-2, is SAVISQKPSRDICQRGTSLTIQCQVDSQVTMMFWYRQQPGQSLTLIATANQGSEATYESGFVIDKFPISRPNLTFSTLTVSNMSPEDSSIYLCSVDRDSRNLNYGYTFGSGTRLTVV.

This clone was recorded once. This sequence joins TRBV29-1 and TRBJ2-3; no reliable D call. The CDR3 consists of 12 residues. Trimming took 8 bases from V and 1 from J, leaving 10 bases between them. Germline CDR1 is SQVTM and CDR2 is ANQGSEA. The CDR3 nucleotides are TGCAGCACCTCCGAGGGCACAGATACGCAGTATTTT. Translation gives CSTSEGTDTQYF.

The sample holds one count of this clone. The chain couples TRBV5-1 to TRBJ1-6, with 7 bases fitting TRBD1. This CDR3 region has 16 residues. Germline assignment: CDR1 SGHRS and CDR2 YFSETQ. Losses at the gene ends were 5 bases for V and 5 bases for J; bases not matched to a gene: 10. The CDR3 DNA is TGCGCCAGCAGTCTCATAACCGGGACAGATAATTCACCCCTCCACTTT. As protein: CASSLITGTDNSPLHF.

This chain links TRBV7-2 with TRBJ1-3; 7 positions match TRBD1. V shed 3 bases, J shed 0 bases, and the junction held 5 bases outside the gene matches. This CDR3 contains 16 residues. Germline CDR1 is SGHTA and CDR2 is FQGNSA. DNA for the CDR3: TGTGCCAGCAGCTTTTCAGGGGGTCACTCTGGAAACACCATATATTTT. Translated, it gives CASSFSGGHSGNTIYF.

This sequence joins TRBV5-1 and TRBJ2-2; D remains ambiguous. V lost 2 bases, J lost 4 bases, and 9 bases lay in between. The CDR3 covers 14 residues. The germline V gene encodes CDR1 SGHRS and CDR2 YFSETQ. CDR3 sequence reads: CASSFDLITGELFF. CDR3 nucleotides: TGCGCCAGCAGCTTTGACTTGATCACCGGGGAGCTGTTTTTT.

This clone was counted once. The rearrangement uses TRBV19 and TRBJ2-1; 12 positions agree with TRBD1. There are 17 residues in the CDR3. From germline, CDR1 is LNHDA and CDR2 SQIVND (reference sequence). After removal of 5 bases from V and 7 bases from J, the junction contained 12 bases not matched to a gene. CDR3 sequence reads: CASSDTPGQGARNEQFF. The CDR3 coding sequence is TGTGCCAGTAGTGACACACCGGGACAGGGGGCGCGGAATGAGCAGTTCTTC.

The genes are TRBV7-6 and TRBJ2-2, with D possibly TRBD1 on 6 matching bases. The V end was cut by 3 bases, the J end by 5 bases, with 10 bases between. CDR3 length: 14 residues. Germline CDR1 reads SGHVS; CDR2 reads FNYEAQ. The CDR3 reads CASSFARGTGELFF. The CDR3 region has the DNA TGTGCCAGCAGCTTCGCCAGGGGAACCGGGGAGCTGTTTTTT.

The chain uses TRBV2 and TRBJ2-2; no reliable D call. Germline-derived CDR1 and CDR2 are SNHLY and FYNNEI. CDR3 length: 15 residues. Trimming removed 1 base at V and 3 bases at J, with 9 bases between. This CDR3 is CASSEGIEDTGELFF. The CDR3 DNA follows: TGTGCCAGCAGTGAAGGGATAGAGGACACCGGGGAGCTGTTTTTT.

The chain couples TRBV4-3 to TRBJ1-4; 11 nucleotides match TRBD1. The germline V gene has CDR1 LGHNA and CDR2 YSLEER. CDR3 length: 19 residues. The J segment lost 0 bases and the V segment lost 0 bases, leaving 6 bases of the junction unmatched. The CDR3 here is CASSQDVPGQGATNEKLFF. The CDR3 DNA reads TGCGCCAGCAGCCAAGATGTGCCGGGACAGGGGGCAACTAATGAAAAACTGTTTTTT.

This clone was seen once. The chain has TRBV7-6 and TRBJ1-1; D is perhaps TRBD1 (6 bases). The CDR3 loop spans 15 amino acids. V gave up 5 bases and J gave up 1 base, with 14 bases separating them. The germline CDR1 and CDR2 sequences are SGHVS and FNYEAQ. This CDR3 is CASSTAPGQNTEAFF. Here the CDR3 DNA reads TGTGCCAGCAGCACCGCTCCGGGACAGAACACTGAAGCTTTCTTT.

A few counts support this clone. V is TRBV24-1 and J is TRBJ2-2; TRBD1 is a possible D gene (6 bases). CDR1 is KGHDR, CDR2 SFDVKD, per germline. V was clipped by 8 bases and J by 3 bases, with 12 bases between them. The CDR3 is made up of 14 amino acids. CDR3 nucleotide sequence: TGTGCCACCAAGGGGGTCCTCGACACCGGGGAGCTGTTTTTT. Protein product: CATKGVLDTGELFF.

The chain links TRBV28 to TRBJ2-5, with 8 bases lining up with TRBD2. Germline V gene sequence: CDR1 MDHEN, CDR2 SYDVKM. The CDR3 covers 14 residues. Trimming at V came to 4 bases and at J to 5 bases, leaving 6 bases not matched to a gene. CDR3 residues: CASSSVAGMETQYF. DNA for the CDR3: TGTGCCAGCAGTTCCGTAGCGGGAATGGAGACCCAGTACTTC. Full variable domain (outside the CDR3, taken from reference TRBV28 and TRBJ2-5): DVKVTQSSRYLVKRTGEKVFLECVQDMDHENMFWYRQDPGLGLRLIYFSYDVKMKEKGDIPEGYSVSREKKERFSLILESASTNQTSMYLCASSSVAGMETQYFGPGTRLLVL.

The chain uses TRBV2 and TRBJ2-7; TRBD2 agrees at 11 bases. Looked up from germline, CDR1 is SNHLY and CDR2 is FYNNEI. V shed 6 bases and J 1 base; nucleotides not matched to a gene: 8. This CDR3 spans 16 amino acids. For the CDR3, the DNA is TGTGCCAGCAGGTCAAATCCTAGCGGGAGGTCCTACGAGCAGTACTTC. It encodes CASRSNPSGRSYEQYF.

The chain couples TRBV21-1 to TRBJ2-3; the DNA was not compared with TRBD2, the D call given in the table. TRBV21-1 represents a pseudogene. This CDR3 region has 16 residues. CDR3 bases: TGTGCCAGCACCTTACTAGCGGGAGGGGGCACAGATACGCAGTATTTT. This translates into CASTLLAGGGTDTQYF.

The chain employs TRBV25-1 and TRBJ2-7; the D is unclear. Trimming left V 3 bases short and J 0 bases short, with 9 bases between. Germline V gives CDR1 MGHDK, CDR2 SYGVNS. The CDR3 extends over 14 amino acids. The CDR3 DNA sequence: TGTGCCAGCAGTGATTCCCCACTCTCCTACGAGCAGTACTTC. Translated: CASSDSPLSYEQYF.

The V and J genes are TRBV7-8 and TRBJ2-2; TRBD2 aligns across 7 bases. The CDR3 length is 15 residues. The junction had 7 bases not matched to a gene; V was cut back by 3 bases and J by 6 bases. Germline V gene data show CDR1 as SGHVS and CDR2 as FQNEAQ. The CDR3: CASSFAGVGSGELFF. In nucleotides, the CDR3 is TGTGCCAGCAGCTTTGCGGGAGTCGGGTCCGGGGAGCTGTTTTTT.

V usage is TRBV5-6 and J usage is TRBJ2-3, with D maybe TRBD2 (5 bases). Germline V CDR1 and CDR2: SGHDT, YYEEEE. The CDR3 runs to 12 residues. The V and J ends lost 1 base and 14 bases respectively, with 14 bases between them. CDR3 protein: CASSLTGKRSYF. The DNA of the CDR3 is TGTGCCAGCAGCTTGACGGGAAAGAGGTCGTATTTT.

V usage is TRBV3-1 (or the pseudogene TRBV3-2) and J usage is TRBJ2-7; D is possibly TRBD1 (5 bases). V was pared by 4 bases and J by 0 bases, with 10 bases between. The CDR3 is 14 amino acids. Germline lookup yields CDR1 LGHDT and CDR2 YNNKEL (reference sequence). CDR3 sequence: CASSPHRSSYEQYF. CDR3 DNA sequence: TGTGCCAGCAGCCCCCACAGGTCCTCCTACGAGCAGTACTTC.

This clone was observed a single time. The chain recombines TRBV19 with TRBJ2-7; 7 nucleotides match TRBD2. V shed 3 bases and J 5 bases; nucleotides not matched to a gene: 7. The CDR3 length is 14 residues. From germline, CDR1 is LNHDA and CDR2 SQIVND (reference sequence). The CDR3 loop reads CASSMPGGSNEQYF. For the CDR3, the DNA is TGTGCCAGTAGTATGCCGGGGGGTAGCAACGAGCAGTACTTC.

The rearrangement uses TRBV11-2 and TRBJ2-2; 14 bases align to TRBD2. The CDR3 extends over 16 amino acids. The J segment lost 4 bases and the V segment lost 6 bases, leaving 4 bases of the junction unmatched. Germline-derived CDR1 and CDR2 are SGHAT and FQNNGV. The CDR3 loop reads CASSSGLAGGTGELFF. CDR3 sequence (DNA): TGTGCCAGCAGTTCTGGACTAGCGGGAGGCACCGGGGAGCTGTTTTTT.

This clone was counted between two and nine times. V usage is TRBV6-2 or TRBV6-3 and J usage is TRBJ1-2; possible D gene TRBD1, 5 bases. Trimming pared 5 bases from V and 2 bases from J, leaving 12 bases between. Germline lookup yields CDR1 MNHEY and CDR2 SVGEGT. The length of the CDR3 is 14 residues. The CDR3 spells CASSADSRNYGYTF. The CDR3 DNA reads as TGTGCCAGCAGTGCAGACAGTCGAAACTATGGCTACACCTTC.

The chain combines TRBV12-3 or TRBV12-4 with TRBJ1-2; D possibly corresponds to TRBD1 (5 bases). This CDR3 has 13 amino acids. The V gene lost 6 bases and the J gene lost 4 bases, with 12 bases spanning the gap. The CDR3 DNA sequence: TGTGCCAGCAGCTTCCGTAGGGGCTATGGCTACACCTTC. Translating gives CASSFRRGYGYTF.

The chain combines TRBV6-5 with TRBJ2-3; D not resolved. Germline CDR1 is MNHEY and CDR2 is SVGAGI. This CDR3 is built from 13 residues. V lost 8 bases, J lost 2 bases, and 11 bases lay in between. In nucleotides, the CDR3 is TGTGCCAGCCTAGTATCGAACACAGATACGCAGTATTTT. Translating gives CASLVSNTDTQYF.

The chain couples TRBV7-8 to TRBJ1-1; the match to TRBD1 covers 12 bases. CDR1 is SGHVS and CDR2 is FQNEAQ in the germline V gene. Losses at the gene ends were 5 bases for V and 7 bases for J; bases not matched to a gene: 8. The CDR3 length is 15 residues. Here the CDR3 DNA reads TGTGCCAGCAGCCGAACGGGACAGGGGGCTAGTGAAGCTTTCTTT. Translating it yields CASSRTGQGASEAFF.

V and J are TRBV7-2 and TRBJ2-3, with D unresolved. V was shortened by 3 bases and J by 4 bases, with 14 bases between the two germline ends. Germline V CDR1 and CDR2: SGHTA, FQGNSA. This CDR3 has 15 residues. The CDR3 spells CASSFRRNPADTQYF. The CDR3 coding sequence is TGTGCCAGCAGCTTCAGGCGCAATCCCGCAGATACGCAGTATTTT.

This clone was detected a few times. This sequence joins TRBV11-3 and TRBJ2-3; D is perhaps TRBD2 (6 bases). CDR1 and CDR2 (germline): SGHNT, YENEEA. This CDR3 spans 14 amino acids. V was clipped by 4 bases and J by 3 bases, with 11 bases between them. CDR3 protein: CASSSMAGTDTQYF. The CDR3, as DNA: TGTGCCAGCAGCTCCATGGCGGGAACAGATACGCAGTATTTT.

The chain employs TRBV7-9 and TRBJ2-7, with a possible D match to TRBD2 (6 bases). CDR1 and CDR2 from the germline V gene are SEHNR and FQNEAQ (reference sequence). The CDR3 extends over 15 amino acids. The V end lost 0 bases, the J end lost 7 bases, and 16 bases lay between the germline ends. CDR3 sequence: CASSLAGGSLREQYF. DNA of the CDR3: TGTGCCAGCAGCTTAGCCGGGGGTTCCCTACGGGAGCAGTACTTC.

This clone was counted a few times. The chain uses TRBV4-2 and TRBJ2-7; TRBD2 agrees at 13 bases. The CDR3 covers 18 residues. V lost 3 bases to trimming and J lost 3 bases; unmatched junction nucleotides: 11. Germline-derived CDR1 and CDR2 are LGHNA and YNFKEQ. The CDR3 reads CASSQSVTSGRAIYEQYF. The CDR3, as DNA: TGTGCCAGCAGCCAGTCTGTCACTAGCGGGAGGGCCATCTACGAGCAGTACTTC.

V is TRBV6-6 and J is TRBJ2-7; 8 bases agree with TRBD2. Germline CDR1 and CDR2: MNHNY and SVGAGI (reference sequence). There are 14 residues in the CDR3. Trimming took 6 bases from V and 6 from J; bases not matched to a gene: 10. The CDR3 here is CASSPLGLVREQYF. The CDR3 nucleotides are TGTGCCAGCAGCCCCTTGGGACTAGTACGCGAGCAGTACTTC.

The gene calls are TRBV5-1 and TRBJ2-6, with 14 bases lining up with TRBD2. From germline, CDR1 is SGHRS and CDR2 YFSETQ. This CDR3 comprises 20 residues. J gave up 0 bases and V 2 bases, and 7 bases lay outside the gene matches. CDR3: CASSLGLAGGALSGANVLTF. CDR3 in DNA: TGCGCCAGCAGCTTAGGACTAGCGGGAGGAGCCCTCTCTGGGGCCAACGTCCTGACTTTC.